What follows describes a single T cell receptor beta chain. The data were produced by immunoSEQ multiplex PCR, yet TCRdb's version contains in-frame clones alone and is incomplete. The sample has around 2,000,000 clones, about 95% seen once. This entry belongs to a study of shared clonotypes between healthy human individuals. V dropped 6 bases and J dropped 9 bases, with 17 bases sitting between them. Germline V gene lookup returns CDR1 SNHLY and CDR2 FYNNEI. This CDR3 has 13 amino acids. Terminally differentiated effector memory CD45RA+ cells were left out of the naive CD8 fraction, which was CD45RO-negative and positively selected for CCR7.

The chain links TRBV2 to TRBJ2-5; tentatively, D is TRBD2 (5 bases). Sequenced input: naive CD8+ T cells sorted from blood. This TCR was sampled from a man younger than 35 in good health. The CDR3 region is CASSGGQTGAQYF. CDR3 bases: TGTGCCAGCAGCGGAGGCCAAACCGGGGCCCAGTACTTC.